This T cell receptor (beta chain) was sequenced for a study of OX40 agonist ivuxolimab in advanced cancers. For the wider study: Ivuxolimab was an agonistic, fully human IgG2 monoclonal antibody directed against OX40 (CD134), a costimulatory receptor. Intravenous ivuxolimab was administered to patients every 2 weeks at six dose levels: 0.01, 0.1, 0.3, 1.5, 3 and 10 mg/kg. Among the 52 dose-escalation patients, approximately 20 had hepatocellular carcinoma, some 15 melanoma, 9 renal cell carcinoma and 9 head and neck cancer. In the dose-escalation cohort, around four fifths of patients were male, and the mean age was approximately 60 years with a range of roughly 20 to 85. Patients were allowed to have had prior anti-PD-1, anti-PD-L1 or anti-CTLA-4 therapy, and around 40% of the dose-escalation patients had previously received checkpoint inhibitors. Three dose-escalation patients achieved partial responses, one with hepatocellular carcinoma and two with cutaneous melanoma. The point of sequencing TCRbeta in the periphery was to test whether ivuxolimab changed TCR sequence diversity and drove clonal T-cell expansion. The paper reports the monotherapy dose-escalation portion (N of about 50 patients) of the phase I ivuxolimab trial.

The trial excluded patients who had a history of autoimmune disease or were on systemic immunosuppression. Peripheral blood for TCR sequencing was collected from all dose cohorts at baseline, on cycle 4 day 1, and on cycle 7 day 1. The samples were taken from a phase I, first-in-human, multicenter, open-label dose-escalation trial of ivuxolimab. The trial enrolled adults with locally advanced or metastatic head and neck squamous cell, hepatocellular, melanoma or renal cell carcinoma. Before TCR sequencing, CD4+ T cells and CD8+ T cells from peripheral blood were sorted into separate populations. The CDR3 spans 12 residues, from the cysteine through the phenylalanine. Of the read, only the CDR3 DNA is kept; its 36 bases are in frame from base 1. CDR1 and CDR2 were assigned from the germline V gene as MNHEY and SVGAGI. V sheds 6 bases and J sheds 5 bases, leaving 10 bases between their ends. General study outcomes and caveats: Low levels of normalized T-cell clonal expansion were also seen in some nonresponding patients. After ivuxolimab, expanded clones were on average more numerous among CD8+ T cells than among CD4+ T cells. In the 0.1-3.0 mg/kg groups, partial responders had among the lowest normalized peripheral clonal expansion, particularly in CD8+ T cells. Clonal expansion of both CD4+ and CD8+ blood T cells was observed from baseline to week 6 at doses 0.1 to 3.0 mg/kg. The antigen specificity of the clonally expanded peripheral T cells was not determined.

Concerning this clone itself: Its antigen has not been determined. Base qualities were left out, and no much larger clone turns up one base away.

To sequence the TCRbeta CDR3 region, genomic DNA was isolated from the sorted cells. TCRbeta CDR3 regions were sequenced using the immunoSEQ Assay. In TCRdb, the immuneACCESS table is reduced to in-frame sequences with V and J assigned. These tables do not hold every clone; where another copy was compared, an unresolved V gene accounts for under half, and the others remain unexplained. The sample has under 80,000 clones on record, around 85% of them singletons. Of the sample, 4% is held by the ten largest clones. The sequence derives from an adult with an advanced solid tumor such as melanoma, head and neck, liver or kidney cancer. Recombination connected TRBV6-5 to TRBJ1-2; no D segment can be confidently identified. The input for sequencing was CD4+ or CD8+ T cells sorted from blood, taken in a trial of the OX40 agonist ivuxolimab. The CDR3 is CASRVGLYGYTF. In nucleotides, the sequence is TGTGCCAGCAGGGTCGGACTGTATGGCTACACCTTC.